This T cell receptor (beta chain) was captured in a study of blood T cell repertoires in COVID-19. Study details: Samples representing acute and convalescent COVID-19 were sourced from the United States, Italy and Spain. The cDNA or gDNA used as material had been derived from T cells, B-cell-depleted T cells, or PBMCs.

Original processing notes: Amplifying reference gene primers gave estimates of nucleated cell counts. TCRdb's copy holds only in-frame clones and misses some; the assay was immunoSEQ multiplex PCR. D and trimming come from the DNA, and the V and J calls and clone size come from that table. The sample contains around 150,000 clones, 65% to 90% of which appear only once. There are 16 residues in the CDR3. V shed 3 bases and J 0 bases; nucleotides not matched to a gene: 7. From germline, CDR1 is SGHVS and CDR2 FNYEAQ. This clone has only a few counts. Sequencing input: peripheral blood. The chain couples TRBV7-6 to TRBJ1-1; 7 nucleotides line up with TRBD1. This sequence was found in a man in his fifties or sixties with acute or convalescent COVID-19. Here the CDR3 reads CASSLFQGDMNTEAFF. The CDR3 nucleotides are TGTGCCAGCAGCTTGTTTCAGGGGGACATGAACACTGAAGCTTTCTTT.